Below, 22 T cell receptor beta chains from the same sample are listed, as sequenced in a study of vaccination effects on CD4 cells after COVID-19. For these receptors, no antigen is known. Data came from immunoSEQ multiplex PCR; TCRdb stores just in-frame clones and leaves some out. Here the sample spans approximately 61,000 clones, around four fifths being singletons. Antigen-specific CD4+ T cell clonotypes were called by their expansion after viral peptide-pool culture in ViraFEST. The culture ran for roughly ten days before CD4+ T cells were isolated. Participants each got two BNT162b2 or mRNA-1273 vaccine doses. The sample consisted of CD4+ T cells from PBMCs cultured with HCoV-229E spike peptides, taken after COVID-19 vaccination. These receptors originate from a human donor who received a COVID-19 vaccine.

This sequence joins TRBV5-3 and TRBJ1-5; TRBD1 agrees at 7 bases. TRBV5-3 is reported as an ORF; its role is uncertain. V gave up 4 bases and J gave up 0 bases; unmatched junction bases: 13. The CDR3 loop spans 18 amino acids. CDR3 sequence (DNA): TGTGCCAGAAGCCACCTGACAGGGAATAACATTAGCAATCAGCCCCAGCATTTT. Its protein is CARSHLTGNNISNQPQHF.

The chain employs TRBV5-6 and TRBJ1-6, with D unclear. Trimming took off 1 base at V and 6 bases at J, with 8 bases between the two ends. Germline assignment: CDR1 SGHDT and CDR2 YYEEEE. CDR3 size: 14 residues. Here the CDR3 reads CASSLRKSNSPLHF. The CDR3 DNA follows: TGTGCCAGCAGCTTGAGGAAGTCTAATTCACCCCTCCACTTT.

The chain combines TRBV11-2 with TRBJ2-5, with D perhaps TRBD1 (6 bases). Germline loops: CDR1 SGHAT, CDR2 FQNNGV. V was shortened by 5 bases and J by 1 base, with 17 bases between the two germline ends. The length of the CDR3 is 16 residues. The chain's CDR3 is CASSLRQEAIQETQYF. CDR3 nucleotides: TGTGCCAGCAGCCTGAGACAGGAGGCCATCCAAGAGACCCAGTACTTC.

This chain links TRBV7-2 with TRBJ2-1; 7 nucleotides agree with TRBD1. V lost 4 bases, J lost 0 bases, and 6 bases stayed unmatched. This CDR3 comprises 16 residues. Germline loops: CDR1 SGHTA, CDR2 FQGNSA. The CDR3 DNA reads TGTGCCAGCAGCTCTAGGACAGGCTTCTCCTACAATGAGCAGTTCTTC. Protein product: CASSSRTGFSYNEQFF.

The rearrangement links TRBV27 to TRBJ2-5, with TRBD1 matching 9 bases. This CDR3 comprises 13 residues. Trimming cost V 6 bases and J 3 bases; bases outside gene matches: 2. CDR1 and CDR2 (germline): MNHEY, SMNVEV (reference sequence). The CDR3 is CASSRDREETQYF. In DNA, the CDR3 is TGTGCCAGCAGCCGGGACAGGGAAGAGACCCAGTACTTC.

The chain couples TRBV24-1 to TRBJ2-5; TRBD2 might be the D (6 bases). The CDR3 contains 11 residues. The germline V gene encodes CDR1 KGHDR and CDR2 SFDVKD. The ends were cut back, 7 bases at V and 7 bases at J, with 9 bases in the middle. DNA of the CDR3: TGTGCCACCAGCCTCGGGGGGACCCAGTACTTC. Translated: CATSLGGTQYF.

The gene calls are TRBV6-1 and TRBJ2-3; D ambiguous. This CDR3 is built from 16 residues. Trimming removed 4 bases at V and 1 base at J, with 15 bases between. Per germline, CDR1 MNHNS and CDR2 SASEGT. CDR3 coding DNA: TGTGCCAGCAGTGGATCCCTATCAAGGGGCACAGATACGCAGTATTTT. Amino acid sequence: CASSGSLSRGTDTQYF.

This CDR3 reads CASSLTGANYGYTF. CDR3 sequence (DNA): TGTGCCAGCAGCTTAACGGGAGCTAACTATGGCTACACCTTC. V and J are TRBV7-2 and TRBJ1-2; D gene unclear. CDR1 is SGHTA and CDR2 is FQGNSA in the germline V gene. The CDR3 totals 14 residues. The V end was cut by 2 bases, the J end by 0 bases, with 7 bases between.

This clone was picked up one time. The chain recombines TRBV5-1 with TRBJ2-1; 7 bases agree with TRBD1. CDR3 length: 17 residues. Losses at the gene ends were 4 bases for V and 1 base for J; bases not matched to a gene: 11. CDR1 is SGHRS, CDR2 YFSETQ, per germline. For the CDR3, the DNA is TGCGCCAGCAGCGCCGACAGGGCCGCATTGTCCTACAATGAGCAGTTCTTC. Translating it yields CASSADRAALSYNEQFF. Together with reference TRBV5-1 and TRBJ2-1, the CDR3 gives the full variable domain: KAGVTQTPRYLIKTRGQQVTLSCSPISGHRSVSWYQQTPGQGLQFLFEYFSETQRNKGNFPGRFSGRQFSNSRSEMNVSTLELGDSALYLCASSADRAALSYNEQFFGPGTRLTVL.

This chain uses TRBV7-2 with TRBJ2-7, with a tentative D call TRBD2 (5 bases). The CDR3 totals 13 residues. The V end lost 1 base, the J end lost 7 bases, and 11 bases lay between the germline ends. Germline assignment: CDR1 SGHTA and CDR2 FQGNSA. This chain's CDR3 is CASSLVTLGEQYF. Written as DNA, the CDR3 is TGTGCCAGCAGCTTAGTGACACTAGGGGAGCAGTACTTC.

This chain joins TRBV5-1 and TRBJ2-6, with a tentative D call TRBD1 (5 bases). V gave up 0 bases and J gave up 2 bases, with 6 bases separating them. Germline lookup yields CDR1 SGHRS and CDR2 YFSETQ. The CDR3 runs 15 residues. The DNA of the CDR3 is TGCGCCAGCAGCTTGGAGGGGACTGGGGCCAACGTCCTGACTTTC. Translated: CASSLEGTGANVLTF.

This clone occurred a few times. The chain links TRBV7-9 to TRBJ2-3, with 10 bases fitting TRBD2. The J segment lost 5 bases and the V segment lost 3 bases, leaving 5 bases of the junction unmatched. The V gene's germline CDR1 is SEHNR and CDR2 FQNEAQ (reference sequence). This CDR3 comprises 15 residues. CDR3 residues: CASSFSGGPLDTQYF. For the CDR3, the DNA is TGTGCCAGCAGCTTTAGCGGGGGGCCCTTAGATACGCAGTATTTT.

DNA for the CDR3: TGTGCCAGCAGTGATGGCGGGGACGGGACAGCCTATGGCTACACCTTC. This encodes CASSDGGDGTAYGYTF. The J gene is TRBJ1-2, the V gene TRBV2, with 7 bases matching TRBD1. The CDR3 has 16 amino acids. The J segment lost 4 bases and the V segment lost 3 bases, leaving 11 bases of the junction unmatched. The V gene's germline CDR1 is SNHLY and CDR2 FYNNEI.

The chain links TRBV5-1 to TRBJ1-1; D not certain. CDR1 and CDR2 (germline): SGHRS, YFSETQ. Trimming left V 4 bases short and J 2 bases short, with 12 bases between. The CDR3 is made up of 14 amino acids. CDR3 DNA: TGCGCCAGCAGCCTGAGGGCAGCCAACACTGAAGCTTTCTTT. Protein product: CASSLRAANTEAFF.

J is TRBJ1-1 and V is TRBV14; no clear D. CDR3 length: 13 amino acids. The germline CDR1 and CDR2 sequences are SGHDN and FVKESK. The V end was cut by 4 bases, the J end by 4 bases, with 10 bases between. The CDR3 region is CASSPRVGTEAFF. In DNA, the CDR3 is TGTGCCAGCAGCCCCCGGGTGGGCACTGAAGCTTTCTTT.

The chain's CDR3 is CASSLVTGAQLYEQYV. The CDR3 coding sequence is TGTGCCAGCAGCTTGGTGACAGGTGCTCAATTGTACGAGCAGTACGTC. This sequence joins TRBV5-5 and TRBJ2-7; D might be TRBD1 (6 bases). This CDR3 contains 16 residues. Germline V CDR1 and CDR2: SGHKS, YYEKEE (reference sequence). The V end was cut by 0 bases, the J end by 4 bases, with 17 bases between.

This clone was counted a few times. The V gene is TRBV10-3, the J gene TRBJ1-1, with 9 bases matching TRBD1. Germline CDR1 and CDR2: ENHRY and SYGVKD. Trimming took 5 bases from V and 3 from J; bases not matched to a gene: 4. The CDR3 runs 14 residues. CDR3 coding DNA: TGTGCCATCAGTAGCAGACAGGGGGACACTGAAGCTTTCTTT. Its protein is CAISSRQGDTEAFF.

The chain recombines TRBV19 with TRBJ2-2; TRBD1 might be the D (6 bases). This CDR3 comprises 13 residues. The germline CDR1 and CDR2 sequences are LNHDA and SQIVND (reference sequence). Trimming shortened V by 5 bases and J by 5 bases, and 9 bases separated the two germline ends. CDR3 region: CASSVQGTGELFF. The CDR3 DNA sequence: TGTGCCAGTAGTGTCCAGGGGACCGGGGAGCTGTTTTTT.

The genes are TRBV3-1 (or the pseudogene TRBV3-2) and TRBJ1-5; D is unclear. Germline V CDR1 and CDR2: LGHDT, YNNKEL (reference sequence). Trimming took 5 bases from V and 6 from J, leaving 11 bases between them. The CDR3 sequence is 13 residues long. Written as DNA, the CDR3 is TGTGCCAGCAGCATAAACCAGATTCAGCCCCAGCATTTT. Translated, it gives CASSINQIQPQHF.

This clone has only a few counts. The rearrangement uses TRBV4-1 and TRBJ2-2; 8 bases fit TRBD2. The CDR3 spans 14 residues. The V segment lost 8 bases and the J segment 4 bases; nucleotides outside the gene matches: 6. CDR1 is MGHRA, CDR2 YSYEKL, per germline. The CDR3, as DNA: TGCGCCAGCCGAACTAGCGGACTCACCGGGGAGCTGTTTTTT. This encodes CASRTSGLTGELFF.

The sample holds a few counts of this clone. The rearrangement links TRBV6-5 to TRBJ1-4; D uncertain. Between the trimmed V and J ends, which lost 6 bases and 9 bases, there was a span of 17 bases. The CDR3 consists of 14 residues. Germline CDR1 reads MNHEY; CDR2 reads SVGAGI. CDR3 residues: CASSLRTIPQKLFF. The CDR3 DNA reads as TGTGCCAGCAGCCTTCGGACTATACCCCAAAAACTGTTTTTT.

The chain couples TRBV10-3 to TRBJ2-5; 8 bases map to TRBD2. The CDR3 extends over 12 amino acids. CDR1 and CDR2 from the germline V gene are ENHRY and SYGVKD. Losses at the gene ends were 10 bases for V and 5 bases for J; bases not matched to a gene: 6. The CDR3 reads CASSGVGETQYF. The DNA of the CDR3 is TGTGCCAGTAGCGGGGTCGGCGAGACCCAGTACTTC.